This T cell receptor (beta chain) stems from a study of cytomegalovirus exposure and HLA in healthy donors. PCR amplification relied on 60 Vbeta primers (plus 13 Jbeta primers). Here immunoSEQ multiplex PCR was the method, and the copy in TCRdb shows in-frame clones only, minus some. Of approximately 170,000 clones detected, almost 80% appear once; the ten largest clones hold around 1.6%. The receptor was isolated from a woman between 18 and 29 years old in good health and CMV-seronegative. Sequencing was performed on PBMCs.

As DNA, the CDR3 is TGCGCCAGCAGCCAAGGGGCCGTTACCTCCTACGAGCAGTACTTC. Its protein is CASSQGAVTSYEQYF. The rearrangement joins TRBV4-3 to TRBJ2-7; no reliable D call. Trimming removed 1 base from V and 0 bases from J, with 10 bases in between. The germline V gene encodes CDR1 LGHNA and CDR2 YSLEER. The CDR3 sequence is 15 residues long.